This TCR beta chain was sequenced in a study of shared clonotypes between healthy human individuals. Study overall: Per donor, CD8 memory used one plate, CD8 naive used two, CD4 memory used three and CD4 naive used three. General observations from the study: Only blood samples were collected, and tissue repertoires likely differ.

CDR1 and CDR2 (germline): SGHNT, YYREEE (reference sequence). CDR3 length equals 17 residues. V shed 4 bases, J shed 1 base, and the junction held 7 bases outside the gene matches. As concerns this clone: Its antigen remains unknown.

The assay was run at deep level. 200 to 250 ng DNA, approximately 30,000 T cell genomes, went into each sorted-subset replicate PCR. Sequencing used immunoSEQ multiplex PCR; TCRdb keeps in-frame clones, though not all of them. Of some 500,000 clones in the sample, about 96% are singletons; the top ten hold about 0.06%. The sequencing sample was made of naive CD4+ T cells sorted from blood. Sample subset: CD45RA+ positively selected. The sequence was obtained from a woman in her twenties or thirties in good health. V is TRBV5-4 and J is TRBJ2-1; 11 nucleotides align to TRBD2. CDR3 DNA sequence: TGTGCCAGCAGCGCCGGTCTAGCGGGAGGATCCTACAATGAGCAGTTCTTC. This codes for CASSAGLAGGSYNEQFF.